This T cell receptor beta chain comes out of a study of CDR3 diversity in severe acne. TCRdb re-called the PCR reads with MiXCR, one entry per CDR3 protein. The data contain about 84,000 distinct CDR3 sequences, about 54% of them seen just once; the ten biggest clones take up approximately 14%. Germline CDR1 and CDR2: SNHLY and FYNNEI. This CDR3 region has 15 residues. V was pared by 0 bases and J by 7 bases, with 10 bases between. Sequenced material: blood. The clonotype originates from a male donor in good health, without acne. This sequence joins TRBV2 and TRBJ1-6; no firm D call. This CDR3 is CASSEAAARNSPLHF. In DNA form, the CDR3 reads TGTGCCAGCAGTGAAGCGGCGGCTCGCAATTCACCCCTCCACTTT.